This TCR beta chain was recorded in a study of cytomegalovirus exposure and HLA in healthy donors. Across the whole study: It was reported in a later analysis that the 120 validation repertoires used the same platform as the roughly 670 first-cohort repertoires. Overall study findings and caveats: The listing of roughly 160 TCR beta chains classed them as cytomegalovirus-associated. Among TCR sequences, most were rare, though some public TCRs appeared in many donors.

The table came from immunoSEQ multiplex PCR; TCRdb's copy has only in-frame clones and leaves some out. This table has about 340,000 clones, roughly 85% appearing once. The donors were in the roughly 110-subject validation cohort, distinct from the roughly 720-subject first cohort. This clone appeared once. Its matching antigen is unknown. The sequencing sample was made of PBMCs. This clonotype originated in a woman aged 18-29 years in good health and CMV-seronegative.

For the CDR3, the DNA is TGTGCCAGCTCACCACTCACCGGGACTAGCGGCTCCTACGAGCAGTACTTC. Its protein is CASSPLTGTSGSYEQYF. J is TRBJ2-7 and V is TRBV18; the match to TRBD2 covers 11 bases. Germline V CDR1 and CDR2: KGHSH, LQKENI. The CDR3 has 17 amino acids. V shed 1 base, J shed 0 bases, and the junction held 5 bases outside the gene matches.